This T cell receptor (beta chain) was recovered during a study of T cells in localized non-small cell lung cancer. Sequenced by immunoSEQ multiplex PCR; TCRdb stores in-frame clones only, minus some. The data show around 80,000 clones, around 80% seen once. This CDR3 spans 15 amino acids. The V gene lost 4 bases and the J gene lost 2 bases, with 15 bases spanning the gap. Germline CDR1 MNHEY, CDR2 SMNVEV (reference sequence). This receptor was taken from a man aged 40 to 75 with stage II squamous cell lung carcinoma. The rearrangement uses TRBV27 and TRBJ2-7, with D perhaps matching TRBD1 (5 bases). Sequencing was performed on PBMCs, taken before any cancer treatment. As DNA, the CDR3 is TGTGCCAGCAGTTCCGAAGGGGTTAATGCCTACGAGCAGTACTTC. Translated: CASSSEGVNAYEQYF.